The TCR beta chain under discussion was sequenced for a study of technical replicates of blood from a few donors. Profiling relied on immunoSEQ multiplex PCR, and the TCRdb table lists in-frame clones only, not all of them. The sample carries about 86,000 clones, 96% recorded once. There are 14 residues in the CDR3. V dropped 4 bases and J dropped 1; count of bases not matched to a gene: 2. Germline V gene data show CDR1 as SGHRS and CDR2 as YFSETQ. This chain links TRBV5-1 with TRBJ1-1; 9 bases match TRBD1. This TCR came from a human donor in good health. Material: T cells isolated from PBMCs. The DNA for the CDR3 is TGCGCCAGCAGCGACAGGGGGTGGAACACTGAAGCTTTCTTT. Its protein is CASSDRGWNTEAFF. Looking up the rest from reference TRBV5-1 and TRBJ1-1 gives the full variable domain: KAGVTQTPRYLIKTRGQQVTLSCSPISGHRSVSWYQQTPGQGLQFLFEYFSETQRNKGNFPGRFSGRQFSNSRSEMNVSTLELGDSALYLCASSDRGWNTEAFFGQGTRLTVV.